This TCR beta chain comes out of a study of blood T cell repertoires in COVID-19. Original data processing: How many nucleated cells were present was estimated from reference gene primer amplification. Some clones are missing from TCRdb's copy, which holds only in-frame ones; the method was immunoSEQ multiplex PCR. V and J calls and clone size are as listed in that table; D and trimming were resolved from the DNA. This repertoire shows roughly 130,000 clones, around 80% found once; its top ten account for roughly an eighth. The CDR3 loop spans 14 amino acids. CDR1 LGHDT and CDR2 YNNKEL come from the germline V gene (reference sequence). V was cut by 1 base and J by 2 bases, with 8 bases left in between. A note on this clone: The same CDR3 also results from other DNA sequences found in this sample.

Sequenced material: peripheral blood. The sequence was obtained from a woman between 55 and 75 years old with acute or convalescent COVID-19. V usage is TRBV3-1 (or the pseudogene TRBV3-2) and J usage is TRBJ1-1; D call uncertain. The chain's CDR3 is CASSQGYSNTEAFF. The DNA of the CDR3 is TGTGCCAGCAGCCAAGGTTACAGTAACACTGAAGCTTTCTTT.